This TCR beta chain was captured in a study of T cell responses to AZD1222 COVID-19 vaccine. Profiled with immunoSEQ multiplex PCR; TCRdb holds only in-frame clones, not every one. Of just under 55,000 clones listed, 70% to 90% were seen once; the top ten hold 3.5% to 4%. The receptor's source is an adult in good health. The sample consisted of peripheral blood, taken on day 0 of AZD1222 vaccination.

The CDR3 loop is CASSYPGLAGGTGELFF. The CDR3 coding sequence is TGTGCCAGCAGCTACCCGGGACTAGCGGGGGGGACCGGGGAGCTGTTTTTT. V is TRBV7-9 and J is TRBJ2-2; 16 bases are shared with TRBD2. J lost 5 bases, V lost 4 bases, and 4 bases had no gene match. The length of the CDR3 is 17 residues. Looked up from germline, CDR1 is SEHNR and CDR2 is FQNEAQ (reference sequence).